This T cell receptor (beta chain) was retrieved from a study of blood T cells in healthy people across ages. The CDR3 totals 13 residues. With 5 bases clipped from V and 6 bases from J, the junction kept 7 bases outside the gene matches. Germline CDR1 reads SGHRS; CDR2 reads YFSETQ. The second PCR ran roughly 6 to 11 cycles with a sample-barcoded 5' primer and J-beta primers. TCRdb passed the 5' RACE reads through MiXCR, listing each CDR3 protein once. The sample records 780,000 or so distinct CDR3 sequences, 20% to 25% being singletons. This clonotype showed up just a few times. These data were likewise used in another study, on T cells of mothers and their children.

The receptor was derived from a boy younger than 18 in good health. The genes are TRBV5-1 and TRBJ1-2; 7 nucleotides align to TRBD1. Sequencing was performed on blood. The CDR3 coding sequence is TGCGCCAGCAGAAATGACAGGGTAGATGGCTACACCTTC. Protein sequence: CASRNDRVDGYTF. Variable domain in full (rest from reference TRBV5-1 and TRBJ1-2): KAGVTQTPRYLIKTRGQQVTLSCSPISGHRSVSWYQQTPGQGLQFLFEYFSETQRNKGNFPGRFSGRQFSNSRSEMNVSTLELGDSALYLCASRNDRVDGYTFGSGTRLTVV.